Detailed here is one T cell receptor (beta chain). Clones were read by immunoSEQ multiplex PCR, and TCRdb kept only the in-frame ones, dropping some. The sample has tens of thousands of clones, about 70% seen once. The CDR3 has 16 amino acids. V was trimmed by 3 bases and J by 2 bases, leaving 15 bases between them. CDR1 and CDR2 (germline): LGHNT, FRNRAP. These data belong to a study of PD-1 blockade in classical Hodgkin lymphoma. Noted time point: cycle 4 day 1 (C4D1), after about 6 weeks of nivolumab. All the patients suffered relapse after autologous stem cell transplantation, and brentuximab vedotin exposure differed.

The chain couples TRBV12-5 to TRBJ2-3; TRBD2 might be the D (6 bases). Here the sequenced sample was peripheral blood mononuclear cells (PBMCs), taken before the fourth cycle of nivolumab. The source of this sequence is a human donor with classical Hodgkin lymphoma. For the CDR3, the DNA is TGTGCTAGTGGTTTTTCTCGGGGGATTACCACAGATACGCAGTATTTT. The encoded protein is CASGFSRGITTDTQYF.